This T cell receptor beta chain was retrieved from a study of blood T cells in healthy people across ages. There are 12 residues in the CDR3. The V and J ends lost 4 bases and 8 bases, in that order; junction bases with no gene match: 0. Germline V gene data show CDR1 as SQVTM and CDR2 as ANQGSEA. With a J-beta primer mix and a sample-barcoded 5' primer, a second PCR ran about 7 to 11 cycles. Each CDR3 protein is one row after TCRdb ran MiXCR on the 5' RACE reads. The sample has about 800,000 distinct CDR3 sequences; 58% are singletons. The clonotype was recovered from a young man in good health. Specimen: blood. This chain links TRBV29-1 with TRBJ1-6; 9 bases match TRBD1. The CDR3 DNA follows: TGCAGCGTTGGGGACAGGGATTCACCCCTCCACTTT. It translates to CSVGDRDSPLHF.